The 27 T cell receptor beta chains below all came from one sample that was sequenced in a study of early T cells in non-severe SARS-CoV-2 infection. MiXCR, applied by TCRdb to the 5' RACE reads, yields one record per CDR3 protein. The table includes 80,000 to 95,000 distinct CDR3 sequences, roughly 17% detected once. The sequencing used whole blood, collected at baseline. The receptors stem from an adult who was a healthcare worker with PCR-confirmed SARS-CoV-2 infection or an uninfected control (not recorded which).

Comments on this clonotype: Relative to the germline gene, one junction end is altered; a read error may explain this. V is TRBV7-2 and J is TRBJ2-3; 8 nucleotides agree with TRBD2. This CDR3 is 12 amino acids long. Germline values: CDR1 SGHTA, CDR2 FQGNSA. The CDR3 bases are TGTGCCAGCAGCAATTCCGGGACTAGAGCGCATTTT. This sequence encodes CASSNSGTRAHF.

This clonotype was detected only a few times. The gene calls are TRBV9 and TRBJ2-1; D may be TRBD2 (5 bases). Germline CDR1 and CDR2: SGDLS and YYNGEE. The CDR3 length is 15 residues. Trimming took off 3 bases at V and 8 bases at J, with 18 bases between the two ends. CDR3 DNA: TGTGCCAGCAGCGCCGTTCTCTCGGGAATCGATGAGCAGTTCTTC. Its translation is CASSAVLSGIDEQFF.

This clonotype was seen just once. The chain recombines TRBV5-6 with TRBJ2-1; D perhaps matches TRBD1 (6 bases). The CDR3 spans 15 residues. CDR1 and CDR2 (germline): SGHDT, YYEEEE. Trimming took 3 bases from V and 7 from J, leaving 17 bases between them. For the CDR3, the DNA is TGTGCCAGCAGCTCCGCGTCAGGGGCGTTAAATGAGCAGTTCTTC. Its translation: CASSSASGALNEQFF.

CDR3 loop: CASRGQITDTQYF. CDR3 coding DNA: TGTGCCAGCAGGGGACAGATCACAGATACGCAGTATTTT. The V and J genes are TRBV2 and TRBJ2-3; 7 nucleotides agree with TRBD1. This CDR3 is 13 amino acids long. Germline trimming cut 6 bases from V and 2 bases from J; bases unmatched to any gene: 2. CDR1 and CDR2 from the germline V gene are SNHLY and FYNNEI.

This clonotype was seen a handful of times. The chain is built from TRBV2 and TRBJ2-2; TRBD2 might be the D (5 bases). The CDR3 has 14 residues. Germline-derived CDR1 and CDR2 are SNHLY and FYNNEI. V was pared by 6 bases and J by 6 bases, with 14 bases between. The CDR3 loop reads CASREYDYSGELFF. The CDR3 DNA reads as TGTGCCAGCAGGGAGTACGACTATTCCGGGGAGCTGTTTTTT.

This clonotype has at least ten counts. The rearrangement uses TRBV12-3 or TRBV12-4 and TRBJ2-7; 9 bases are shared with TRBD1. The CDR3 extends over 16 amino acids. After removal of 6 bases from V and 4 bases from J, the junction contained 13 bases not matched to a gene. The CDR3 sequence: CASSKAWTGEVYEQYF. The CDR3 DNA reads as TGTGCCAGCAGCAAAGCATGGACAGGGGAGGTATACGAGCAGTACTTC.

The chain links TRBV10-3 to TRBJ2-1; D may be TRBD2 (5 bases). Trimming took off 4 bases at V and 8 bases at J, with 15 bases between the two ends. Germline V gene sequence: CDR1 ENHRY, CDR2 SYGVKD. This CDR3 is 14 amino acids long. CDR3 loop: CAISVGAERYEQFF. CDR3 bases: TGTGCCATCAGTGTAGGAGCGGAAAGATATGAGCAGTTCTTC.

This clonotype is medium-sized within its sample. The V and J genes are TRBV7-9 and TRBJ1-2, with a weak D call TRBD1 (6 bases). The CDR3 loop spans 12 amino acids. From germline, CDR1 is SEHNR and CDR2 FQNEAQ (reference sequence). V gave up 5 bases and J gave up 3 bases, with 7 bases separating them. CDR3 sequence: CASSEGDYGYTF. CDR3 coding DNA: TGTGCCAGCAGCGAGGGGGACTATGGCTACACCTTC.

The gene calls are TRBV7-9 and TRBJ2-7, with 12 bases identical to TRBD1. CDR3 length: 12 residues. The germline V gene encodes CDR1 SEHNR and CDR2 FQNEAQ (reference sequence). With 4 bases clipped from V and 13 bases from J, the junction kept 5 bases outside the gene matches. CDR3 in DNA: TGTGCCAGCAGCTCGGGACAGGGGGCAAAATACTTC. Protein sequence: CASSSGQGAKYF.

The chain has TRBV19 and TRBJ2-1, with a possible D match to TRBD2 (6 bases). The germline CDR1 and CDR2 sequences are LNHDA and SQIVND (reference sequence). The CDR3 runs to 15 residues. Trimming removed 3 bases from V and 10 bases from J, with 19 bases in between. The CDR3 coding sequence is TGTGCCAGTAGTATTAATGCGGGACCTTCGGAGGAGCAGTTCTTC. Translation: CASSINAGPSEEQFF.

This clonotype showed up just a few times. The chain is built from TRBV25-1 and TRBJ2-7, with D tentatively TRBD2 (6 bases). Trimming took off 3 bases at V and 7 bases at J, with 13 bases between the two ends. From germline, CDR1 is MGHDK and CDR2 SYGVNS. There are 13 residues in the CDR3. The CDR3 bases are TGTGCCAGCAGTGAGGCGGGGCTCTTGGAGCAGTACTTC. This gives the protein CASSEAGLLEQYF.

The chain carries TRBV7-6 and TRBJ2-1; D unresolved. With 1 base removed from V and 0 bases from J, the gap between germline ends came to 13 bases. Germline CDR1 is SGHVS and CDR2 is FNYEAQ. This CDR3 spans 17 amino acids. This CDR3 is CASSLDGRPSSYNEQFF. CDR3 bases: TGTGCCAGCAGCTTAGACGGCAGGCCGAGCTCCTACAATGAGCAGTTCTTC. The whole variable domain, filled in from reference TRBV7-6 and TRBJ2-1, reads GAGVSQSPRYKVTKRGQDVALRCDPISGHVSLYWYRQALGQGPEFLTYFNYEAQQDKSGLPNDRFSAERPEGSISTLTIQRTEQRDSAMYRCASSLDGRPSSYNEQFFGPGTRLTVL.

This clonotype turned up a few times. J is TRBJ1-2 and V is TRBV18; possible D gene TRBD1, 6 bases. Germline V gene sequence: CDR1 KGHSH, CDR2 LQKENI. V was trimmed by 2 bases and J by 3 bases, leaving 10 bases between them. The CDR3 extends over 14 amino acids. CDR3 DNA sequence: TGTGCCAGCTCACCAAGCGGGGGCGACTATGGCTACACCTTC. Its protein is CASSPSGGDYGYTF.

The V gene is TRBV6-6, the J gene TRBJ2-5, with D possibly being TRBD2 (6 bases). CDR3 size: 14 residues. Germline values: CDR1 MNHNY, CDR2 SVGAGI (reference sequence). Trimming cost V 5 bases and J 8 bases, with 18 bases left between them. CDR3 residues: CASSPTTTGTTQYF. The DNA for the CDR3 is TGTGCCAGCAGTCCTACAACCACCGGGACTACCCAGTACTTC.

The chain uses TRBV28 and TRBJ1-2; no firm D call. Germline V gene lookup returns CDR1 MDHEN and CDR2 SYDVKM. Trimming shortened V by 1 base and J by 8 bases, and 14 bases separated the two germline ends. CDR3 length equals 14 residues. CDR3 region: CASSLFPGIEGYTF. The CDR3 bases are TGTGCCAGCAGTTTATTTCCGGGAATCGAGGGCTACACCTTC.

This sequence joins TRBV7-9 and TRBJ2-3; a weak D match, TRBD2 (6 bases). Trimming stripped 5 bases from V and 5 bases from J, with 14 bases between. Germline assignment: CDR1 SEHNR and CDR2 FQNEAQ (reference sequence). The CDR3 totals 14 residues. This CDR3 is CASSPNGGGDTQYF. The DNA of the CDR3 is TGTGCCAGCAGCCCTAATGGGGGAGGAGATACGCAGTATTTT.

CDR3 sequence: CASSSPGQGNEQFF. Written as DNA, the CDR3 is TGTGCCAGCAGCTCACCGGGACAGGGCAATGAGCAGTTCTTC. This chain links TRBV9 with TRBJ2-1; 9 bases fit TRBD1. V lost 4 bases and J lost 6; bases outside the gene matches: 5. This CDR3 has 14 residues. The V gene's germline CDR1 is SGDLS and CDR2 YYNGEE. The variable domain in full, completed from reference TRBV9 and TRBJ2-1, reads DSGVTQTPKHLITATGQRVTLRCSPRSGDLSVYWYQQSLDQGLQFLIQYYNGEERAKGNILERFSAQQFPDLHSELNLSSLELGDSALYFCASSSPGQGNEQFFGPGTRLTVL.

This clonotype was found a few times. The chain links TRBV6-2 or TRBV6-3 to TRBJ2-1; D uncertain. The CDR3 totals 11 residues. Trimming took 2 bases from V and 9 from J, leaving 5 bases between them. Looked up from germline, CDR1 is MNHEY and CDR2 is SVGEGT. The CDR3 region is CASSYASEQFF. CDR3 DNA sequence: TGTGCCAGCAGTTACGCAAGTGAGCAGTTCTTC.

This chain connects TRBV12-3 or TRBV12-4 to TRBJ2-5, with TRBD2 matching over 10 bases. Losses at the gene ends were 6 bases for V and 3 bases for J; bases not matched to a gene: 4. The CDR3 totals 14 residues. In DNA form, the CDR3 reads TGTGCCAGCAGCCGACTAGCGGGCGAAGAGACCCAGTACTTC. Translated: CASSRLAGEETQYF.

The chain's CDR3 is CASPPIRDRGTLGAETQYF. In DNA form, the CDR3 reads TGTGCCAGCCCTCCAATCCGGGACAGGGGAACGTTGGGAGCCGAGACCCAGTACTTC. J is TRBJ2-5 and V is TRBV6-6, with 10 bases identical to TRBD1. There are 19 residues in the CDR3. V was pared by 8 bases and J by 5 bases, with 23 bases of the junction left unmatched. In germline, CDR1 is MNHNY, CDR2 SVGAGI (reference sequence).

This clonotype showed up many times. This rearrangement joins TRBV28 to TRBJ1-1; D gene ambiguous. The V gene's germline CDR1 is MDHEN and CDR2 SYDVKM. The V and J ends lost 1 base and 0 bases respectively, with 6 bases between them. The CDR3 loop spans 14 amino acids. Here the CDR3 DNA reads TGTGCCAGCAGTTTATTTCAGGTGAACACTGAAGCTTTCTTT. Amino acids: CASSLFQVNTEAFF.

The chain recombines TRBV6-1 with TRBJ1-2, with D possibly TRBD1 on 5 matching bases. This CDR3 contains 13 residues. From germline, CDR1 is MNHNS and CDR2 SASEGT. Trimming stripped 0 bases from V and 7 bases from J, with 9 bases between. The CDR3 is CASSEARGGGYTF. In DNA, the CDR3 is TGTGCCAGCAGTGAAGCGAGGGGAGGTGGCTACACCTTC.

This clonotype has more than one count but fewer than ten. The J gene is TRBJ1-1, the V gene TRBV7-9; TRBD1 might be the D (5 bases). The CDR3 spans 11 residues. V lost 3 bases and J 10 bases, leaving 9 bases between the germline ends. Germline CDR1 is SEHNR and CDR2 is FQNEAQ (reference sequence). CDR3 sequence: CASSFGAVAFF. DNA of the CDR3: TGTGCCAGCAGCTTTGGGGCGGTAGCTTTCTTT.

This chain joins TRBV28 and TRBJ2-2; the D is unclear. Germline CDR1 MDHEN, CDR2 SYDVKM. V lost 5 bases and J 0 bases, leaving 10 bases between the germline ends. The CDR3 spans 15 residues. For the CDR3, the DNA is TGTGCCAGCAGTCTCCGAGCCGCGAACACCGGGGAGCTGTTTTTT. Residues: CASSLRAANTGELFF.

This clonotype has only a few counts. This chain joins TRBV2 and TRBJ2-7, with D perhaps given as TRBD1 or TRBD2 (5 bases each). The CDR3 consists of 14 residues. Germline V gives CDR1 SNHLY, CDR2 FYNNEI. The germline V and J ends were trimmed by 8 bases and 3 bases, with 17 bases remaining between them. The CDR3 nucleotides are TGTGCCAGCTCTCCGGGACCCACCTTCTACGAGCAGTACTTC. Its translation is CASSPGPTFYEQYF.

This clonotype was recorded at least ten times. J is TRBJ1-1 and V is TRBV2; unclear D gene. The CDR3 length is 12 residues. Germline V CDR1 and CDR2: SNHLY, FYNNEI. The V gene lost 3 bases and the J gene lost 1 base, with 3 bases spanning the gap. The CDR3 DNA reads TGTGCCAGCAGTGAGAAGAACACTGAAGCTTTCTTT. Amino acids: CASSEKNTEAFF.

This clonotype was observed a few times. V is TRBV7-2 and J is TRBJ2-1; 9 positions agree with TRBD2. The CDR3 extends over 17 amino acids. Per the germline V gene, CDR1 is SGHTA and CDR2 is FQGNSA. The junction had 6 bases not matched to a gene; V was cut back by 1 base and J by 2 bases. CDR3 sequence reads: CASSLGGSGSPYNEQFF. CDR3 coding DNA: TGTGCCAGCAGCTTAGGAGGTAGCGGGAGTCCCTACAATGAGCAGTTCTTC.